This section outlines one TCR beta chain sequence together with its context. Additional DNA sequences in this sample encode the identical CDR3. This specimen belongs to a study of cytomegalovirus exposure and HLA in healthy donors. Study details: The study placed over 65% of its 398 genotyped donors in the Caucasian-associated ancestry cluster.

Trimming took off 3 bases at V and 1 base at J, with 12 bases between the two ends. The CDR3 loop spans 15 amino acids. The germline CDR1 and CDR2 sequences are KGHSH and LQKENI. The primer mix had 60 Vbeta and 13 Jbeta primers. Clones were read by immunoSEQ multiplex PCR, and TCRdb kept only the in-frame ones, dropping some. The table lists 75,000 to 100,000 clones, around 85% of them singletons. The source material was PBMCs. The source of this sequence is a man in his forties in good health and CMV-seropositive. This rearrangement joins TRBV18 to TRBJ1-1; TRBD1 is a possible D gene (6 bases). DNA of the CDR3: TGTGCCAGCTCACCCGTAACAGGGAGGAACACTGAAGCTTTCTTT. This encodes CASSPVTGRNTEAFF.